A single sample gave rise to the 10 T cell receptor beta chains below, sequenced in a study of blood T cell repertoires in COVID-19. Sequencing was performed with immunoSEQ multiplex PCR; in TCRdb, only in-frame clones are kept and a portion is missing. The top ten clones hold 1.5% to 2.5% of a sample with over 85,000 clones, roughly 92% of them seen once. The sequenced sample was peripheral blood. These receptors originate from a woman in her forties or fifties with COVID-19, enrolled during active disease.

The chain combines TRBV2 with TRBJ2-5; TRBD2 agrees at 9 bases. Germline V gene data show CDR1 as SNHLY and CDR2 as FYNNEI. The trim removed 5 bases at V and 1 base at J, leaving 5 bases unmatched. The CDR3 loop spans 15 amino acids. In nucleotides, the CDR3 is TGTGCCAGCAGTTTGGTAGCGGGGGCCCAAGAGACCCAGTACTTC. Residues: CASSLVAGAQETQYF.

The chain links TRBV6-5 to TRBJ1-2; D may be TRBD1 (5 bases). Germline V gives CDR1 MNHEY, CDR2 SVGAGI. V was trimmed by 5 bases and J by 3 bases, leaving 10 bases between them. The CDR3 is 13 residues long. CDR3 in DNA: TGTGCCAGCAGTACCACAGGCTACTATGGCTACACCTTC. Encoded protein: CASSTTGYYGYTF.

The chain employs TRBV5-4 and TRBJ2-3; 9 nucleotides agree with TRBD1. J gave up 5 bases and V 0 bases, and 4 bases lay outside the gene matches. Germline V CDR1 and CDR2: SGHNT, YYREEE (reference sequence). The CDR3 is 15 residues long. The CDR3: CASSLGTGVRDTQYF. In DNA form, the CDR3 reads TGTGCCAGCAGCTTGGGGACAGGGGTTAGAGATACGCAGTATTTT.

The chain couples TRBV7-2 to TRBJ1-3, with D possibly being TRBD1 (5 bases). Deletions cut 4 bases from V and 0 bases from J, with 16 bases between. This CDR3 comprises 17 residues. Germline V lookup: CDR1 SGHTA, CDR2 FQGNSA. CDR3: CASSSPYRKSSGNTIYF. In DNA, the CDR3 is TGTGCCAGCAGCTCACCTTACAGGAAAAGCTCTGGAAACACCATATATTTT.

This chain connects TRBV24-1 to TRBJ1-1; 8 bases map to TRBD1. The germline V gene has CDR1 KGHDR and CDR2 SFDVKD. V lost 3 bases, J lost 4 bases, and 6 bases stayed unmatched. The CDR3 has 15 amino acids. CDR3: CATSDTTGGGTEAFF. In DNA, the CDR3 is TGTGCCACCAGTGATACTACAGGGGGAGGCACTGAAGCTTTCTTT.

This clone was seen only a few times. J is TRBJ2-2 and V is TRBV12-3 or TRBV12-4; possible D gene TRBD2, 5 bases. V was clipped by 7 bases and J by 7 bases, with 10 bases between them. The CDR3 covers 12 residues. The CDR3 nucleotides are TGTGCCAGCAAAACGGGGTACGGGGAGCTGTTTTTT. This gives the protein CASKTGYGELFF.

This clone was picked up many times. The chain combines TRBV5-6 with TRBJ1-3; 9 nucleotides agree with TRBD1. The V and J ends lost 4 bases and 3 bases, in that order; junction bases with no gene match: 14. This CDR3 contains 18 residues. Looked up from germline, CDR1 is SGHDT and CDR2 is YYEEEE. CDR3 DNA: TGTGCCAGCAGCCCGGGGACAGGGCGACCGAGGGGTGGAAACACCATATATTTT. This gives the protein CASSPGTGRPRGGNTIYF.

The chain is built from TRBV25-1 and TRBJ2-3; D unclear. Germline CDR1 MGHDK, CDR2 SYGVNS. V was pared by 8 bases and J by 4 bases, with 10 bases between. This CDR3 has 12 residues. CDR3: CASRQNADTQYF. CDR3 nucleotides: TGTGCCAGCCGTCAGAACGCAGATACGCAGTATTTT.

V is TRBV5-5 and J is TRBJ1-4, with D possibly matching TRBD1 (6 bases). Germline V CDR1 and CDR2: SGHKS, YYEKEE (reference sequence). Deletions cut 2 bases from V and 7 bases from J, with 6 bases between. The CDR3 runs to 12 residues. CDR3 in DNA: TGTGCCAGCAGCTTACAGGGTGAAAAACTGTTTTTT. Protein sequence: CASSLQGEKLFF.

The chain couples TRBV29-1 to TRBJ1-1; TRBD1 might be the D (5 bases). Germline loops: CDR1 SQVTM, CDR2 ANQGSEA. The CDR3 has 12 amino acids. V was cut by 7 bases and J by 2 bases, with 11 bases left in between. CDR3 in amino acids: CSGGSPNTEAFF. The CDR3 DNA follows: TGCAGCGGGGGCAGCCCAAACACTGAAGCTTTCTTT.